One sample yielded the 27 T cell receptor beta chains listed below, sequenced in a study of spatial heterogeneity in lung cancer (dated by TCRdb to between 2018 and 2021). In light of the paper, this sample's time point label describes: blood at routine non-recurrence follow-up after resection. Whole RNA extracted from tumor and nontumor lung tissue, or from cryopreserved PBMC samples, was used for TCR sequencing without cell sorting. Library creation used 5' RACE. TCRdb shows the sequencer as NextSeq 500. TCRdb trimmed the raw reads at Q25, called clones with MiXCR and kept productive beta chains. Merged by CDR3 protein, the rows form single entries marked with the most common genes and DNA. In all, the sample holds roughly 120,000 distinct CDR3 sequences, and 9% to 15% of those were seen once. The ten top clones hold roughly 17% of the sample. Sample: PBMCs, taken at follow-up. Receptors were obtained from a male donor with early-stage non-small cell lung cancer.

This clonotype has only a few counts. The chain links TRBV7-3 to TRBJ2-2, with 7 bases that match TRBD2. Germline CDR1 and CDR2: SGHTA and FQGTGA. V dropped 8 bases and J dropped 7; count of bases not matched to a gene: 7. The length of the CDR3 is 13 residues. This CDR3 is CASRGAGSGELFF. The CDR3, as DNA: TGTGCCAGCCGGGGAGCGGGGAGCGGGGAGCTGTTTTTT. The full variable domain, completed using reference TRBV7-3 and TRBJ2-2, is GAGVSQTPSNKVTEKGKYVELRCDPISGHTALYWYRQSLGQGPEFLIYFQGTGAADDSGLPNDRFFAVRPEGSVSTLKIQRTERGDSAVYLCASRGAGSGELFFGEGSRLTVL.

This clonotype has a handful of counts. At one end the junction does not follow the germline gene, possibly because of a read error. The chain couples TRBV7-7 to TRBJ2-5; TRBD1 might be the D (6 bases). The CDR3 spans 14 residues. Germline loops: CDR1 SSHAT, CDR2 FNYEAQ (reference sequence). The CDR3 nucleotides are TGTGCTAGCAGCTACAGGGCCCTCCAAGAGACCCAGTACTTC. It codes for CASSYRALQETQYF.

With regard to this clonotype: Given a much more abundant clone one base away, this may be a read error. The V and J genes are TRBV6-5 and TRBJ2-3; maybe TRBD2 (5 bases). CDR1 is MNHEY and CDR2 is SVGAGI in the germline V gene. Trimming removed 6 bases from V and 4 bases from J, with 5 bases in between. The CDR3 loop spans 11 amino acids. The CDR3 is CASRRADTQYF. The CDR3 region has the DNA TGTGCCAGCAGGAGGGCAGATACGCAGTATTTT.

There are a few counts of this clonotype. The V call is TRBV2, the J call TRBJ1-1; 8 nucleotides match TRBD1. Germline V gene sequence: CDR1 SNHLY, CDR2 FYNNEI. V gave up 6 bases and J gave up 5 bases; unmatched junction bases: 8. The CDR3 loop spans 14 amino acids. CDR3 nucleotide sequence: TGTGCCAGCAGCGGTGGACAGGGAAAAACTGAAGCTTTCTTT. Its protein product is CASSGGQGKTEAFF.

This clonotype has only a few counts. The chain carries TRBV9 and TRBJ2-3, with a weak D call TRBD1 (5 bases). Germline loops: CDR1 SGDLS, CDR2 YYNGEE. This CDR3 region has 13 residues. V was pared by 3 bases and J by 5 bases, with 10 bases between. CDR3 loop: CASSAGAQDTQYF. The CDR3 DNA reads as TGTGCCAGCAGCGCTGGGGCCCAAGATACGCAGTATTTT.

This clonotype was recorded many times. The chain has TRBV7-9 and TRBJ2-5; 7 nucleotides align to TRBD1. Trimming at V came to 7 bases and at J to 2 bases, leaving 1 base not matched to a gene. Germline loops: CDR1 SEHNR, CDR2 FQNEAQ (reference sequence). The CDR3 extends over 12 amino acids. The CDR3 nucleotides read TGTGCCAGCAACAGGGGTCAAGAGACCCAGTACTTC. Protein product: CASNRGQETQYF.

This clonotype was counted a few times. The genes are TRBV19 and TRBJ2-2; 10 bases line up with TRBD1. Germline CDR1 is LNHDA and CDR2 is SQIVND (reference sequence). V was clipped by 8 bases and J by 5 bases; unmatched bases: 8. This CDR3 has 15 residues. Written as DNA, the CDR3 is TGTGCCAGTCGCCTAACGGGACAGGGGACCGGGGAGCTGTTTTTT. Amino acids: CASRLTGQGTGELFF.

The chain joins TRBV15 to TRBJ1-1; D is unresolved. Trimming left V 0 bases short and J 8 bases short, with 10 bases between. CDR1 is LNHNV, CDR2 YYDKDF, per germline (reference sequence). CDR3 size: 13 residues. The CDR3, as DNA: TGTGCCACCAGCAGAGAAGAAAGGGTAGAAGCTTTCTTT. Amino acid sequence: CATSREERVEAFF.

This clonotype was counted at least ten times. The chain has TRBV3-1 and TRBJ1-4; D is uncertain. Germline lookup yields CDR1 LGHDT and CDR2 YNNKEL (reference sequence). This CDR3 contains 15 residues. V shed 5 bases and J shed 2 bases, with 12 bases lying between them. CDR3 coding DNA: TGTGCCAGCAGCTTAGGGCCTACGACTAATGAAAAACTGTTTTTT. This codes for CASSLGPTTNEKLFF.

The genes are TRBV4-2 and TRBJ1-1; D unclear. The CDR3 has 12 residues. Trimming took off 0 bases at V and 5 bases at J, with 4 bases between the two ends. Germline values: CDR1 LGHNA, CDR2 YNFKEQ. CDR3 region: CASSQDLTEAFF. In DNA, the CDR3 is TGTGCCAGCAGCCAAGATCTGACTGAAGCTTTCTTT.

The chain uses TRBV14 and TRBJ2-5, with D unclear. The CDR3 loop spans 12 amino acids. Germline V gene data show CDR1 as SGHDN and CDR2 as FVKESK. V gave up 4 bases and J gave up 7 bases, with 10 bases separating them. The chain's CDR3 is CASSLFDGTQYF. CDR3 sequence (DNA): TGTGCCAGCAGCCTCTTCGATGGGACCCAGTACTTC.

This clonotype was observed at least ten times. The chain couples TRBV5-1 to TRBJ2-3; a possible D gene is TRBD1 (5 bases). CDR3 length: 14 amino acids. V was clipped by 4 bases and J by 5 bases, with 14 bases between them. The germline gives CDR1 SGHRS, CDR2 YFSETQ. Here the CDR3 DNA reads TGCGCCAGCAGCCGAGATCAGGGTCGAGATACGCAGTATTTT. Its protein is CASSRDQGRDTQYF.

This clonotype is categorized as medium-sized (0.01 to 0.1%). The CDR3 nucleotides read TGTGCCAGCAGTCCGGGGGGTTGGGACACTGAAGCTTTCTTT. This encodes CASSPGGWDTEAFF. The chain is built from TRBV28 and TRBJ1-1, with D possibly being TRBD1 (5 bases). This CDR3 has 14 residues. Trimming pared 5 bases from V and 3 bases from J, leaving 13 bases between. The V gene's germline CDR1 is MDHEN and CDR2 SYDVKM.

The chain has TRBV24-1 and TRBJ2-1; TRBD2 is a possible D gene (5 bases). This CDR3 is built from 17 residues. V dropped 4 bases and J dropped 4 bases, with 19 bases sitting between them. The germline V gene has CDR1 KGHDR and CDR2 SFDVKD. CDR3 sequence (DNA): TGTGCCACCAGTGACCATAGAGCGGCTCCGGGATACAATGAGCAGTTCTTC. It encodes CATSDHRAAPGYNEQFF.

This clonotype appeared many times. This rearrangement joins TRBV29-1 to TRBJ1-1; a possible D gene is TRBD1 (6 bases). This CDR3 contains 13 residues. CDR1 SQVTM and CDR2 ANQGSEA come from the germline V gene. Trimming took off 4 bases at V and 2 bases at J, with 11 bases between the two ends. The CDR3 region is CSVAQQGNTEAFF. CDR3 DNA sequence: TGCAGCGTTGCCCAACAGGGTAACACTGAAGCTTTCTTT. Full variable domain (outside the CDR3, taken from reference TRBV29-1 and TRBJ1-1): SAVISQKPSRDICQRGTSLTIQCQVDSQVTMMFWYRQQPGQSLTLIATANQGSEATYESGFVIDKFPISRPNLTFSTLTVSNMSPEDSSIYLCSVAQQGNTEAFFGQGTRLTVV.

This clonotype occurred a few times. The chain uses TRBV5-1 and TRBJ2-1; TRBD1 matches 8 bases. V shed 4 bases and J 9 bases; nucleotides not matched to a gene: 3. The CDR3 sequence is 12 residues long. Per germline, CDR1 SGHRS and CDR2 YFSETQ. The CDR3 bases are TGCGCCAGCAGCGACGGACAGGGTGAGCAGTTCTTC. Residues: CASSDGQGEQFF.

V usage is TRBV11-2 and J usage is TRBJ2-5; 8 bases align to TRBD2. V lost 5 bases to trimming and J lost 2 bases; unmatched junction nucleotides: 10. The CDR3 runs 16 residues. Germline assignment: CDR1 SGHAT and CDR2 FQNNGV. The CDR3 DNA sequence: TGTGCCAGCAGCGTAAACTTCGGGGGGGCACAAGAGACCCAGTACTTC. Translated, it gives CASSVNFGGAQETQYF.

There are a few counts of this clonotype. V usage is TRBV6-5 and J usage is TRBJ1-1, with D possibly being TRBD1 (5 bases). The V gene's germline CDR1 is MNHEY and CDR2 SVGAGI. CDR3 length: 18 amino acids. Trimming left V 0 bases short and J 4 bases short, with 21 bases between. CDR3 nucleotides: TGTGCCAGCAGTTACTCGACCCTAGGGGCGCTTAGGGGCACTGAAGCTTTCTTT. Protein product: CASSYSTLGALRGTEAFF.

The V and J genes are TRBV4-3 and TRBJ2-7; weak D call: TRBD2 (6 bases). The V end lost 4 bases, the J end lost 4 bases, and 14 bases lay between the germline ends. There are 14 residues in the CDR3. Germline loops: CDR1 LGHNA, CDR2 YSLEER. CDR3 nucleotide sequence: TGCGCCAGCAGCCTAGACGGGACTTCTTACGAGCAGTACTTC. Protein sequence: CASSLDGTSYEQYF.

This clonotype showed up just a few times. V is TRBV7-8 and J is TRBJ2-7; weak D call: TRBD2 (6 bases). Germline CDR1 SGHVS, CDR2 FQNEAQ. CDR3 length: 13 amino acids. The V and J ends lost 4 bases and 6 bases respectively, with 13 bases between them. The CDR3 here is CASSSGLQGEQYF. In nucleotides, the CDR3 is TGTGCCAGCAGCTCGGGACTGCAAGGCGAGCAGTACTTC.

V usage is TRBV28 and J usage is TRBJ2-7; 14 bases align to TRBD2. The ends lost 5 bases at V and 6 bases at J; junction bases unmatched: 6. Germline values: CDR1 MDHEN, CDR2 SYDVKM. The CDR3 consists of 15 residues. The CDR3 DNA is TGTGCCAGCAGTCGACCGGGACTAGCGGGAGTCGAGCAGTACTTC. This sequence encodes CASSRPGLAGVEQYF.

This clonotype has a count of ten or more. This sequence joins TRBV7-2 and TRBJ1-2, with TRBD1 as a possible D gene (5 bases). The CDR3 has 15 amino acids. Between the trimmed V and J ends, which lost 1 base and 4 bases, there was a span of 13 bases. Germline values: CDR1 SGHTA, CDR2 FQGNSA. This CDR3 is CASSLGVTRGYGYTF. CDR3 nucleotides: TGTGCCAGCAGCTTAGGGGTTACGAGGGGCTATGGCTACACCTTC. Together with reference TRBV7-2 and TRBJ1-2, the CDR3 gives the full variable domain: GAGVSQSPSNKVTEKGKDVELRCDPISGHTALYWYRQSLGQGLEFLIYFQGNSAPDKSGLPSDRFSAERTGGSVSTLTIQRTQQEDSAVYLCASSLGVTRGYGYTFGSGTRLTVV.

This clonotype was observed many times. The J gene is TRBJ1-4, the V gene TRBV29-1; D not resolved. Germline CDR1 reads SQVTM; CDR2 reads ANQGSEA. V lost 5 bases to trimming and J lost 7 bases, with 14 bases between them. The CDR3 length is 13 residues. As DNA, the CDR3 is TGCAGCGTTCGAGCGGGGTATAGTGAAAAACTGTTTTTT. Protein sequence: CSVRAGYSEKLFF.

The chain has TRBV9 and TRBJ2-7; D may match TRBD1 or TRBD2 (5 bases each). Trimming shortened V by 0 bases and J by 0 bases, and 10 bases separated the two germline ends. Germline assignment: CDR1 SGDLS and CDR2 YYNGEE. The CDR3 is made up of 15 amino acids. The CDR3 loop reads CASSVGGADSYEQYF. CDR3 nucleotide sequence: TGTGCCAGCAGCGTAGGAGGGGCTGACTCCTACGAGCAGTACTTC.

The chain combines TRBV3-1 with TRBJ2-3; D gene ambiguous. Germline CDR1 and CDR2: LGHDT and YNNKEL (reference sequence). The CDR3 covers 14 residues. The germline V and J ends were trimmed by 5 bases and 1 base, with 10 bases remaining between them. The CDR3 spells CASSTRQRTDTQYF. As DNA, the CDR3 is TGTGCCAGCAGCACCCGCCAGCGCACAGATACGCAGTATTTT.

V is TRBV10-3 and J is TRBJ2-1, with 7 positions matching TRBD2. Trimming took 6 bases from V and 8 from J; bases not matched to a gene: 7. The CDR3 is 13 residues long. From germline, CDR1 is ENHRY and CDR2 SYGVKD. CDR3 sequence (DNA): TGTGCCATCAGCCACTCTAGCGGTGATGAGCAGTTCTTC. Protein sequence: CAISHSSGDEQFF.

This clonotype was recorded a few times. In DNA form, the CDR3 reads TGCAGCGTTGGGGGACAGGATAACTATGGCTACACCTTC. Translated: CSVGGQDNYGYTF. The V and J genes are TRBV29-1 and TRBJ1-2, with 8 nucleotides matching TRBD1. The ends lost 4 bases at V and 1 base at J; junction bases unmatched: 2. The CDR3 covers 13 residues. Germline-derived CDR1 and CDR2 are SQVTM and ANQGSEA.